This TCR beta chain was captured in a study of shared clonotypes between healthy human individuals. Genomic DNA from each subset was divided evenly over several immunoSEQ plates. Sequencing was performed with immunoSEQ multiplex PCR; in TCRdb, only in-frame clones are kept and a portion is missing. The top ten clones hold 0.36% of a sample with some 2.4 million clones, 93% of them seen once. CDR3 length: 16 amino acids. J is TRBJ2-7 and V is TRBV21-1; TRBD2, the table's D call, lacks a check against the DNA. TRBV21-1 represents a pseudogene. The sequenced sample consisted of naive CD4+ T cells from PBMCs. Subset of the sample: CD45RA+ positively selected. This clonotype was obtained from a man aged 18 to 30 in good health. Some clones in this sample may be carry-over from other donors' samples. The CDR3 loop is CASSKDLGTYSYEQYF. CDR3 coding DNA: TGTGCCAGCAGCAAAGATTTGGGGACTTACTCCTACGAGCAGTACTTC.